The 18 T cell receptor beta chains given below trace back to one sample, sequenced in a study of blood T cell repertoires in COVID-19 (dated by TCRdb to 2020 to 2021). The receptor library was made with the immunoSEQ multiplex PCR assay. This is the immuneACCESS table as TCRdb keeps it, with only in-frame sequences that have V and J called. A part of the clones is gone; compared with another copy, unresolved V genes explain less than half, and the rest is unexplained. This sample is represented by tens of thousands of clones; 82% of them were singletons. In total, the top ten clones hold more than 4% of the sample. Sequenced material: peripheral blood. The source is an older woman with acute or convalescent COVID-19.

V is TRBV14 and J is TRBJ1-6; 9 positions match TRBD1. The junction had 3 bases not matched to a gene; V was cut back by 2 bases and J by 7 bases. The CDR3 contains 15 residues. Germline assignment: CDR1 SGHDN and CDR2 FVKESK. CDR3 sequence: CASSQWTGVNSPLHF. The CDR3, as DNA: TGTGCCAGCAGCCAATGGACAGGGGTGAATTCACCCCTCCACTTT.

The CDR3: CASSYTGGRGDTQYF. The CDR3 DNA follows: TGTGCCAGCAGCTATACGGGAGGGCGGGGTGATACGCAGTATTTT. This rearrangement joins TRBV11-2 to TRBJ2-3, with 8 bases matching TRBD2. This CDR3 region has 15 residues. J was trimmed by 6 bases and V by 4 bases; bases with no gene match: 9. In germline, CDR1 is SGHAT, CDR2 FQNNGV.

The V gene is TRBV24-1, the J gene TRBJ1-2; TRBD1 agrees at 10 bases. With V trimmed by 5 bases and J by 8 bases, 4 bases remained unmatched. Germline V gives CDR1 KGHDR, CDR2 SFDVKD. CDR3 length: 13 residues. The CDR3 reads CATSVTGGAGYTF. The CDR3 DNA sequence: TGTGCCACCAGTGTGACAGGGGGCGCAGGCTACACCTTC.

This chain links TRBV4-1 with TRBJ2-5; D may be TRBD2 (6 bases). V was cut by 5 bases and J by 2 bases, with 12 bases left in between. Germline values: CDR1 MGHRA, CDR2 YSYEKL. The CDR3 is 14 residues long. The CDR3 loop is CASSSYGGQETQYF. In DNA, the CDR3 is TGCGCCAGCAGCTCATACGGGGGTCAAGAGACCCAGTACTTC.

The rearrangement uses TRBV24-1 and TRBJ1-1, with a tentative D call TRBD1 (5 bases). Looked up from germline, CDR1 is KGHDR and CDR2 is SFDVKD. V lost 0 bases, J lost 1 base, and 20 bases lay in between. The CDR3 is 19 amino acids. Here the CDR3 reads CATSDLGGGFQLANTEAFF. The CDR3 DNA is TGTGCCACCAGTGATTTGGGGGGAGGATTTCAGTTGGCGAACACTGAAGCTTTCTTT.

The chain joins TRBV25-1 to TRBJ1-3, with no clear D. This CDR3 is built from 14 residues. Trimming removed 3 bases at V and 0 bases at J, with 6 bases between. The germline gives CDR1 MGHDK, CDR2 SYGVNS. The CDR3 region is CASSDADSGNTIYF. As DNA, the CDR3 is TGTGCCAGCAGTGACGCAGACTCTGGAAACACCATATATTTT.

CDR3 protein: CASSGGTGMNTEAFF. The CDR3 region has the DNA TGCGCCAGCAGCGGGGGCACCGGGATGAACACTGAAGCTTTCTTT. The chain is built from TRBV5-1 and TRBJ1-1, with TRBD1 as a possible D gene (6 bases). The V end was cut by 4 bases, the J end by 0 bases, with 13 bases between. CDR1 and CDR2 from the germline V gene are SGHRS and YFSETQ. The CDR3 spans 15 residues.

This chain connects TRBV6-1 to TRBJ2-7; a weak D match, TRBD1 (6 bases). The CDR3 loop spans 13 amino acids. Trimming pared 5 bases from V and 2 bases from J, leaving 10 bases between. Germline V gives CDR1 MNHNS, CDR2 SASEGT. CDR3 region: CASSLQGTYEQYF. CDR3 bases: TGTGCCAGCAGTTTACAGGGCACCTACGAGCAGTACTTC.

The genes are TRBV18 and TRBJ1-4, with D unclear. Per the germline V gene, CDR1 is KGHSH and CDR2 is LQKENI. There are 16 residues in the CDR3. V was clipped by 3 bases and J by 1 base, with 12 bases between them. Here the CDR3 reads CASSPTLTETNEKLFF. CDR3 nucleotides: TGTGCCAGCTCACCGACTTTAACGGAAACTAATGAAAAACTGTTTTTT.

The V and J genes are TRBV5-6 and TRBJ1-5; D is unclear. The CDR3 consists of 14 residues. Germline V gene lookup returns CDR1 SGHDT and CDR2 YYEEEE. Trimming took 0 bases from V and 0 from J, leaving 4 bases between them. CDR3 protein: CASSLADSNQPQHF. CDR3 coding DNA: TGTGCCAGCAGCTTGGCAGATAGCAATCAGCCCCAGCATTTT.

This clone showed up just a few times. The chain combines TRBV19 with TRBJ1-6; maybe TRBD1 (5 bases). The V end lost 6 bases, the J end lost 11 bases, and 20 bases lay between the germline ends. The CDR3 is made up of 15 amino acids. CDR1 LNHDA and CDR2 SQIVND come from the germline V gene (reference sequence). The chain's CDR3 is CASRTDSREFAPLHF. CDR3 bases: TGTGCCAGTAGGACCGACAGTCGCGAATTTGCACCCCTCCACTTT.

The rearrangement joins TRBV3-1 (or the pseudogene TRBV3-2) to TRBJ2-7; perhaps TRBD2 as D (5 bases). This CDR3 region has 15 residues. Germline V CDR1 and CDR2: LGHDT, YNNKEL (reference sequence). V shed 2 bases and J shed 2 bases, with 13 bases lying between them. CDR3 sequence (DNA): TGTGCCAGCAGCCAAATGGCTAGCCCCACCTACGAGCAGTACTTC. Its protein is CASSQMASPTYEQYF.

The genes are TRBV2 and TRBJ2-5, with D possibly being TRBD2 (6 bases). Germline CDR1 is SNHLY and CDR2 is FYNNEI. The CDR3 covers 15 residues. The V end lost 4 bases, the J end lost 5 bases, and 17 bases lay between the germline ends. Here the CDR3 DNA reads TGTGCCAGCAGTGTGGCCCTGAATAGCGGTGAGACCCAGTACTTC. It specifies CASSVALNSGETQYF.

The chain is built from TRBV5-4 and TRBJ2-7; the match to TRBD2 covers 9 bases. CDR3 length: 20 residues. Germline trimming cut 4 bases from V and 2 bases from J; bases unmatched to any gene: 22. Germline V gene data show CDR1 as SGHNT and CDR2 as YYREEE (reference sequence). In DNA, the CDR3 is TGTGCCAGCAGCCTTGGTTCTGGAGGAGGGATAGCGGGAGCCCCCTACGAGCAGTACTTC. Protein: CASSLGSGGGIAGAPYEQYF.

The chain couples TRBV3-1 (or the pseudogene TRBV3-2) to TRBJ2-7; tentative D call: TRBD2 (5 bases). The CDR3 covers 15 residues. V was cut by 5 bases and J by 2 bases, with 16 bases left in between. The germline V gene has CDR1 LGHDT and CDR2 YNNKEL (reference sequence). The CDR3 loop is CASSSTGKTTYEQYF. The CDR3 DNA follows: TGTGCCAGCAGCTCGACGGGGAAGACCACCTACGAGCAGTACTTC.

The rearrangement joins TRBV6-5 to TRBJ2-3; TRBD1 might be the D (5 bases). The CDR3 consists of 15 residues. Germline-derived CDR1 and CDR2 are MNHEY and SVGAGI. V was cut by 4 bases and J by 4 bases, with 15 bases left in between. The CDR3 here is CASSSREQGPDTQYF. DNA for the CDR3: TGTGCCAGCAGTTCCCGAGAGCAGGGTCCAGATACGCAGTATTTT.

This rearrangement joins TRBV3-1 (or the pseudogene TRBV3-2) to TRBJ2-3; D is undetermined. The CDR3 has 16 residues. Germline assignment: CDR1 LGHDT and CDR2 YNNKEL (reference sequence). The ends were cut back, 5 bases at V and 0 bases at J, with 15 bases in the middle. The CDR3 nucleotides are TGTGCCAGCAGCGTAACTACGGGTCAAAGCACAGATACGCAGTATTTT. Its protein product is CASSVTTGQSTDTQYF.

This clone was recorded once. The chain recombines TRBV28 with TRBJ1-5, with TRBD1 identical over 9 bases. The CDR3 sequence is 15 residues long. Germline trimming cut 6 bases from V and 7 bases from J; bases unmatched to any gene: 10. Germline V lookup: CDR1 MDHEN, CDR2 SYDVKM. The CDR3 DNA follows: TGTGCCAGCAGACCAGACAGGGGGAAATTGCAGCCCCAGCATTTT. Translating it yields CASRPDRGKLQPQHF. The full variable domain, its missing parts supplied by reference TRBV28 and TRBJ1-5, is DVKVTQSSRYLVKRTGEKVFLECVQDMDHENMFWYRQDPGLGLRLIYFSYDVKMKEKGDIPEGYSVSREKKERFSLILESASTNQTSMYLCASRPDRGKLQPQHFGDGTRLSIL.